The clone carrying this TCR beta chain was counted a few times. The entry originates in a study of cytomegalovirus exposure and HLA in healthy donors. The primer mix had 60 Vbeta and 13 Jbeta primers. Data came from immunoSEQ multiplex PCR; TCRdb stores just in-frame clones and leaves some out. Among roughly 97,000 clones, roughly 78% were seen once, and the ten largest hold more than 1.5%. Trimming took off 0 bases at V and 4 bases at J, with 14 bases between the two ends. Germline V gives CDR1 SGDLS, CDR2 YYNGEE. The CDR3 contains 15 residues. The sequencing sample was made of PBMCs. The gene calls are TRBV9 and TRBJ2-7; tentative D call: TRBD2 (5 bases). This TCR came from a middle-aged woman in good health and CMV-seronegative. The CDR3 nucleotides read TGTGCCAGCAGCGTAGGAGAGGGCCGGCGGTACGAGCAGTACTTC. It translates to CASSVGEGRRYEQYF.